This T cell receptor beta chain was sequenced during a study of blood T cell repertoires in COVID-19 (dated by TCRdb to 2020 to 2022). Some background on the complete study: The collaborator samples originated in the United States, Italy and Spain and spanned the acute and convalescent phases of COVID-19. Samples came from the ongoing ImmuneRACE study (first 160 participants) plus 1,254 subjects from 6 global collaborators. The prospective study material was composed of cDNA or gDNA derived from T cells, B-cell-depleted T cells, or PBMCs. The repertoires were released in a freely available public database intended as a resource for research on the immune response to SARS-CoV-2. A de-identified subject ID, COVID-19 status, age in years and sex were almost always included in the sample metadata. Where HLA class I and class II types were available, the types were taken from metadata supplied by the sample provider, not from assay-based typing. Subjects who had been exposed to COVID-19, were actively infected with it, or had recovered from it provided the deeply sampled blood TCRbeta repertoires that made up the dataset.

Broad study findings and their caveats: The amount of clinical and demographic metadata varied by source and participant and was provided uncurated.

The collaborating institutions used their own protocols to collect whole blood in K2EDTA tubes. For TCRbeta analysis, collaborators shipped samples as frozen whole blood, isolated PBMCs, or DNA extracted from either of those sample types. TCRbeta CDR3 regions were amplified from genomic DNA using the immunoSEQ Assay, a bias-controlled multiplex PCR. As for how the authors treated the data: Within the assay, amplification of reference gene primers was used to estimate how many nucleated cells each sample contained. To quantify the absolute abundance of each unique TCRbeta CDR3 rearrangement, sequence reads were collapsed and filtered. Productive Simpson clonality was computed per sample as the square root of Simpson's diversity index over productive rearrangements. TCRdb took this table from immuneACCESS and kept in-frame rearrangements with V and J called. Such tables lack part of the clones; where checked against another copy, unresolved V genes explain under half of the gap, and the rest is unexplained. The DNA gave D and trimming, while V, J and clone size come from that table. This sample lists approximately 260,000 clones; around four fifths were detected once. Under 4.5% of the sample rests with the top ten.

V and J are truncated by 6 bases and 4 bases respectively, leaving an intervening sequence of 7 bases. As encoded in the germline V gene (reference sequence), CDR1 is PRHDT while CDR2 is FYEKMQ. The CDR3, from cysteine to phenylalanine, totals 13 residues. Only the CDR3 part of the read is kept: 39 bases, read in frame from the first base. Comments on this clone: The antigen it recognizes is unknown. No much larger clone exists at a distance of one base, and base qualities are not known.

The chain is made from TRBV13 and TRBJ2-6; no confident D gene assignment can be made. The source of this sequence is a middle-aged woman with active or convalescent COVID-19. Input material: peripheral blood. DNA sequence: TGTGCCAGCAGGTTCGCGGGGGCCAACGTCCTGACTTTC. This gives the protein CASRFAGANVLTF.